A selection of T cell receptor beta chains follows, all from one sample in a study of T-cell reconstitution after alpha-beta-depleted transplantation in children. TCRdb recomputed calls from the PCR reads with MiXCR, one row per CDR3 protein. The table includes under 250,000 distinct CDR3 sequences, under 8.5% detected once. Sequences were derived from PBMCs, sampled before TCRalphabeta/CD19-depleted stem cell transplant. These receptors were taken from a boy between 2 and 10 years old with acute lymphoblastic leukemia, due to receive a stem cell transplant. The conserved cysteine and the conserved F or W are not part of the CDR3 here.

j_gene,v_gene,CDR3aa
TRBJ1-5,TRBV5-1,ASSFGDGGNQPQH
TRBJ1-4,TRBV28,ASGDRNEKLF
TRBJ2-5,TRBV28,ASSRNQGAGGQGETQY
TRBJ2-7,TRBV3-1,ASSHHGQEYEQY
TRBJ1-3,TRBV28,ASSSRGGISGNTIY
TRBJ2-7,TRBV11-2,ASRSSGTGNYEQY
TRBJ2-7,TRBV4-3,ASSQEGTGNYEQY
TRBJ1-2,TRBV7-9,AISLGQGANYGYT
TRBJ2-1,TRBV10-2,ASSDISEWLYNEQF
TRBJ1-4,TRBV12-3/TRBV12-4,ASSPNEKLF
TRBJ2-7,TRBV29-1,SVLLAGDLYEQY
TRBJ2-1,TRBV6-5,ASSYTGDEQF
TRBJ1-5,TRBV10-3,AISADSSNQPQH
TRBJ2-7,TRBV29-1,SVDGLAGGYSYEQY
TRBJ1-2,TRBV3-1,ASSHDGQGVYGYT
TRBJ2-7,TRBV2,ASSTGTDNYEQY
TRBJ1-5,TRBV29-1,SVCQQWDQPQH
TRBJ2-7,TRBV29-1,SVVGTGIYEQY
TRBJ1-3,TRBV6-1,ASSENSLGGNTIY
TRBJ2-4,TRBV28,ASSIGTGQNIQY
TRBJ2-1,TRBV6-5,ASSRTSGRAFSNNEQF
TRBJ2-1,TRBV20-1,SAVTAATYNEQF
TRBJ2-1,TRBV6-2/TRBV6-3,ASSYYSGGDNEQF
TRBJ2-1,TRBV21-1,ASSKMREVSYNEQF
TRBJ2-2,TRBV11-2,ASSLGAGELF
TRBJ2-7,TRBV3-1,ASSQGSGWNPYEQY
TRBJ1-4,TRBV28,ASSLFGTVSNEKLF
TRBJ2-7,TRBV20-1,SAIGQGSSYEQY
TRBJ2-2,TRBV5-6,ASSLVGENTGELF
TRBJ2-1,TRBV12-3/TRBV12-4,ASKVYNEQF
TRBJ1-1,TRBV4-2,ASSGTVQTNEAF
TRBJ2-5,TRBV29-1,SVEPGVTNQETQY
TRBJ1-2,TRBV5-1,ASSLEADYGYT
TRBJ2-7,TRBV5-1,ASRTSGGSYEQY
TRBJ2-3,TRBV7-9,ASSLAGSSDTQY
TRBJ2-3,TRBV29-1,SGGLDPTQY